A selection of T cell receptor beta chains follows, all from one sample in a study of blood T cell repertoires in COVID-19. TCRdb keeps only in-frame clones here, not all; method: immunoSEQ multiplex PCR. The sample has over 100,000 clones, approximately 80% seen once. Sequencing was carried out using peripheral blood. The source of these receptors is a woman older than 75 with active or convalescent COVID-19. Both conserved end residues are part of each CDR3. Fields, in order: D gene, J gene, clone size, V gene, CDR3 DNA, CDR3 protein. A D gene is named only where the DNA matches it firmly. Some rows mark clone size as missing; the rest say once, few, many or name a class of expanded clone.

>.|TRBJ2-5|.|TRBV24-1
TGTGCCACCAGTCCCAGGGGACCCCAAGAGACCCAGTACTTC
CATSPRGPQETQYF
>.|TRBJ2-3|.|TRBV28
TGTGCCAGCAGCCTCCTTCTGGGGGCTCAAGATACGCAGTATTTT
CASSLLLGAQDTQYF
>.|TRBJ1-3|.|TRBV9
TGTGCCAGCAGCGCATTCCGGGACTCTGGAAACACCATATATTTT
CASSAFRDSGNTIYF
>.|TRBJ2-2|.|TRBV5-1
TGCGCCAGCAGCCAGCCGGGACAGAACACCGGGGAGCTGTTTTTT
CASSQPGQNTGELFF
>TRBD2|TRBJ2-1|.|TRBV4-2
TGTGCCAGCAGCCAAGGGACTAGCGGGCAAATGGGGCCCTACAATGAGCAGTTCTTC
CASSQGTSGQMGPYNEQFF
>TRBD2|TRBJ2-1|.|TRBV24-1
TGTGCCACCCACGGTGGGACTAGCGACTACAATGAGCAGTTCTTC
CATHGGTSDYNEQFF
>.|TRBJ1-2|.|TRBV6-1
TGTGCCAGCAGTGAAGCGCTTGACTATACTAGCGGCTACACCTTC
CASSEALDYTSGYTF
>.|TRBJ2-5|.|TRBV6-6
TGTGCCAGCACCCCAGGGGAGACCCAGTACTTC
CASTPGETQYF
>.|TRBJ2-7|few|TRBV6-5
TGTGCCAGCAGTTTTGGGACACCAGACTACGAGCAGTACTTC
CASSFGTPDYEQYF
>.|TRBJ1-2|.|TRBV6-5
TGTGCCAGCAGTTACGGAGGACGGCCTGGCTACACCTTC
CASSYGGRPGYTF
>TRBD1|TRBJ2-2|.|TRBV28
TGTGCCAGCAGTCCCATGGACAGGGCGAACACCGGGGAGCTGTTTTTT
CASSPMDRANTGELFF
>TRBD1|TRBJ1-1|.|TRBV6-1
TGTGCCAGCAGTGAGGACAGGGGAGACACTGAAGCTTTCTTT
CASSEDRGDTEAFF
>TRBD1|TRBJ2-5|.|TRBV7-6
TGTGCCAGCAGCTTCGACAGGGGGCTGCAAGAGACCCAGTACTTC
CASSFDRGLQETQYF
>.|TRBJ2-3|.|TRBV9
TGTGCCAGCAGCGTAGGGGCTAGGGACTCCACAGATACGCAGTATTTT
CASSVGARDSTDTQYF
>TRBD1|TRBJ1-4|.|TRBV5-1
TGCGCCAGCAGCTTGGCAGGACAGGATAATGAAAAACTGTTTTTT
CASSLAGQDNEKLFF
>TRBD1|TRBJ2-7|once|TRBV5-1
TGCGCCAGCAGAGAACAGGGACAGGCCTACGAGCAGTACTTC
CASREQGQAYEQYF
>.|TRBJ2-1|.|TRBV9
TGTGCCAGCAGCCCACCTGGGCGAATAGTGCAGTTCTTC
CASSPPGRIVQFF
>.|TRBJ1-6|once|TRBV9
TGTGCCAGCAGCGTAGCAGTACAGGATAATTCACCCCTCCACTTT
CASSVAVQDNSPLHF
>TRBD2|TRBJ2-1|.|TRBV27
TGTGCCAGCAGCTCCCCCGGGACTAGCTTGTCGGATGAGCAGTTCTTC
CASSSPGTSLSDEQFF
>TRBD1|TRBJ2-1|.|TRBV28
TGTGCCAGCAGTCTACAGGGGAGAGGGTACAATGAGCAGTTCTTC
CASSLQGRGYNEQFF
>TRBD2|TRBJ2-5|.|TRBV5-6
TGTGCCAGCAGCTCGAAGCGGGGGGGAGAGACCCAGTACTTC
CASSSKRGGETQYF
>.|TRBJ1-1|.|TRBV28
TGTGCCAGCAGTCTTGGGGGGAGCCCTGAAGCTTTCTTT
CASSLGGSPEAFF
>.|TRBJ1-2|.|TRBV10-3
TGTGCCATCAGTGAGTCGGTCGGCACAGGATTAGATGGCTACACCTTC
CAISESVGTGLDGYTF
>TRBD1|TRBJ1-6|.|TRBV11-2
TGTGCCAGCAGCTCCGGACAGGGCCATTATAATTCACCCCTCCACTTT
CASSSGQGHYNSPLHF
>TRBD1|TRBJ1-4|once|TRBV27
TGTGCCAGCAGACTAAATCAGGGGGCGGTTAATGAAAAACTGTTTTTT
CASRLNQGAVNEKLFF
>TRBD2|TRBJ2-1|.|TRBV4-2
TGTGCCAGCAGCCTCCTCGAAGCGGGAAATGAGCAGTTCTTC
CASSLLEAGNEQFF
>.|TRBJ2-2|.|TRBV3-1/TRBV3-2
TGTGCCAGCAGCCTAATAGTGTCCGGGGAGCTGTTTTTT
CASSLIVSGELFF
>.|TRBJ2-3|.|TRBV5-1
TGCGCCAGCAGCCCTGGTGCGGATACGCAGTATTTT
CASSPGADTQYF
>.|TRBJ1-1|once|TRBV7-8
TGTGCCAGTCGGATAGACAGGAACACTGAAGCTTTCTTT
CASRIDRNTEAFF
>.|TRBJ2-1|.|TRBV5-1
TGCGCCAGCAGCTTGGAATCACTAGCTGTCAATGAGCAGTTCTTC
CASSLESLAVNEQFF
>TRBD1|TRBJ1-2|.|TRBV29-1
TGCAGCGTTGAAGATCGGTCAGGGGGCTTCTCTGGCTACACCTTC
CSVEDRSGGFSGYTF
>.|TRBJ2-7|.|TRBV11-2
TGTGCCAGCAGCTTAGAACGAGTCCACGAGCAGTACTTC
CASSLERVHEQYF
>TRBD1|TRBJ2-7|.|TRBV5-1
TGCGCCAGCAGCTTGGGATCACAGGGGAAGTACGAGCAGTACTTC
CASSLGSQGKYEQYF
>.|TRBJ2-7|.|TRBV7-6
TGTGCCAGCAGCTCGGGACTGGGCTACGAGCAGTACTTC
CASSSGLGYEQYF
>.|TRBJ2-7|.|TRBV7-8
TGTGCCAGCAGCTTATACTCCGGTGGCTACGAGCAGTACTTC
CASSLYSGGYEQYF
>.|TRBJ1-6|.|TRBV28
TGTGCCAGCAGTTTAGGAGGGGCTAGCTCCTATAATTCACCCCTCCACTTT
CASSLGGASSYNSPLHF
>.|TRBJ2-7|.|TRBV18
TGTGCCAGCTCACCAGGGCAGCAAGACTACGAGCAGTACTTC
CASSPGQQDYEQYF
>TRBD2|TRBJ2-5|.|TRBV2
TGTGCCAGCAGTGGGGGGACTAGCGGGAGCATGCGGGAGACCCAGTACTTC
CASSGGTSGSMRETQYF
>TRBD1|TRBJ1-4|.|TRBV5-1
TGCGCCAGCAGCTGGGGACAGGGGGCTAATGAAAAACTGTTTTTT
CASSWGQGANEKLFF
>TRBD1|TRBJ2-2|once|TRBV18
TGTGCCAGCTCACCGGACAGGGGGCTCACCGGGGAGCTGTTTTTT
CASSPDRGLTGELFF
>TRBD2|TRBJ2-5|.|TRBV15
TGTGCCACCAGCAGGGGGCCCTCGGGACTAGCGGGATTGGAGACCCAGTACTTC
CATSRGPSGLAGLETQYF
>TRBD1|TRBJ1-5|few|TRBV7-2
TGTGCCAGCAGCTCCCAGGGGGTTAGTCAGCCCCAGCATTTT
CASSSQGVSQPQHF
>.|TRBJ2-3|.|TRBV5-1
TGCGCCAGCAGCCTTGCTTCCGGGTCGGATACGCAGTATTTT
CASSLASGSDTQYF
>.|TRBJ1-5|once|TRBV2
TGTGCCAGCAGTGAAGGGACAGAGTGGCAGCCCCAGCATTTT
CASSEGTEWQPQHF
>.|TRBJ1-1|.|TRBV7-3
TGTGCCAGCAGCTCCCTAGGGAACACTGAAGCTTTCTTT
CASSSLGNTEAFF
>.|TRBJ2-7|.|TRBV30
TGTGCCCACGCTAAAAATAGGGGTTACGAGCAGTACTTC
CAHAKNRGYEQYF
>.|TRBJ2-1|few|TRBV20-1
TGCAGTGCTTTACGGGACTTCGAGCAGTTCTTC
CSALRDFEQFF
>TRBD2|TRBJ2-5|.|TRBV3-1/TRBV3-2
TGTGCCAGCAGCCAAGAGTATGCGGGAGGCCTAGAGACCCAGTACTTC
CASSQEYAGGLETQYF
>TRBD1|TRBJ1-6|.|TRBV9
TGTGCCAGCAGCGCGACAGGGGATAACAAATCACCCCTCCACTTT
CASSATGDNKSPLHF
>TRBD1|TRBJ2-7|.|TRBV4-1
TGCGCCAGCAGCCATCGGGACAGCAGCTCCTACGAGCAGTACTTC
CASSHRDSSSYEQYF
>TRBD1|TRBJ1-1|once|TRBV6-5
TGTGCCAGCAGTTCCTTTTCGGACAGGTTAACTGAAGCTTTCTTT
CASSSFSDRLTEAFF
>.|TRBJ1-5|.|TRBV3-1/TRBV3-2
TGTGCCAGCAGCCGGGAGCGAAGTCAGCCCCAGCATTTT
CASSRERSQPQHF
>.|TRBJ1-5|.|TRBV7-9
TGTGCCAGCAGCCCGGACGGGGACAATCAGCCCCAGCATTTT
CASSPDGDNQPQHF
>.|TRBJ1-2|.|TRBV6-5
TGTGCCAGCAGTTACGCAGGGGTGGGTGGCTACACCTTC
CASSYAGVGGYTF
>.|TRBJ1-3|few|TRBV18
TGTGCCAGCTCACCCGGGTCTATCTCTGGAAACACCATATATTTT
CASSPGSISGNTIYF